This T cell receptor (beta chain) was captured in a study of blood T cell repertoires in COVID-19. Study at large: The United States, Italy and Spain provided the acute and convalescent COVID-19 samples. T cells, B-cell-depleted T cells, or PBMCs supplied cDNA or gDNA.

Original analysis: Scientists estimated how many nucleated cells there were by amplifying reference gene primers. Using immunoSEQ multiplex PCR, the repertoire was profiled, and TCRdb retains in-frame clones only, with some absent. That table is the source of V, J and clone size, and D and trimming were worked out from the DNA. The sample includes under 150,000 clones, over 65% of them seen just once. What was sequenced was peripheral blood. The sequence came from a man aged 30 to 39 with acute or convalescent COVID-19.

CDR3 residues: CASNGGSGYTF. The CDR3, as DNA: TGTGCCAGCAATGGAGGGAGTGGCTACACCTTC. This sequence joins TRBV6-6 and TRBJ1-2; no definite D call. The V end was cut by 7 bases, the J end by 7 bases, with 10 bases between. Germline CDR1 and CDR2: MNHNY and SVGAGI (reference sequence). This CDR3 has 11 amino acids.